These 2 T cell receptor beta chains came from one sample sequenced in a study of identical twins. TCRdb re-called the 5' RACE reads through MiXCR, storing one row per CDR3 protein. The sample lists approximately 230,000 distinct CDR3 sequences, around 6.5% occurring once. The same sample was also used in a study of T cells expressing NK-cell markers.

Sequenced input: CD8+ T cells sorted from blood. These receptors originate from a woman under 30 in good health.

This clonotype was seen at least ten times. This chain joins TRBV10-2 and TRBJ2-3, with TRBD2 matching over 7 bases. CDR1 is WSHSY and CDR2 is SAAADI in the germline V gene. CDR3 length equals 15 residues. V lost 2 bases and J lost 2; bases outside the gene matches: 4. CDR3 loop: CASSEPREDTDTQYF. CDR3 DNA sequence: TGCGCCAGCAGTGAGCCACGGGAGGACACAGATACGCAGTATTTT.

In its sample, this clonotype was seen a few times. At one end, the junction sequence differs from germline, possibly due to a read error. The chain carries TRBV15 and TRBJ1-4, with D maybe TRBD1 (6 bases). This CDR3 is built from 12 residues. Germline values: CDR1 LNHNV, CDR2 YYDKDF (reference sequence). CDR3 DNA: TGTGCCACCAGCAGACAGGGGAGGTGGAAAGTCTTT. Translating it yields CATSRQGRWKVF. Complete variable domain (other parts from reference TRBV15 and TRBJ1-4): DAMVIQNPRYQVTQFGKPVTLSCSQTLNHNVMYWYQQKSSQAPKLLFHYYDKDFNNEADTPDNFQSRRPNTSFCFLDIRSPGLGDTAMYLCATSRQGRWKVFGSGTQLSVL.